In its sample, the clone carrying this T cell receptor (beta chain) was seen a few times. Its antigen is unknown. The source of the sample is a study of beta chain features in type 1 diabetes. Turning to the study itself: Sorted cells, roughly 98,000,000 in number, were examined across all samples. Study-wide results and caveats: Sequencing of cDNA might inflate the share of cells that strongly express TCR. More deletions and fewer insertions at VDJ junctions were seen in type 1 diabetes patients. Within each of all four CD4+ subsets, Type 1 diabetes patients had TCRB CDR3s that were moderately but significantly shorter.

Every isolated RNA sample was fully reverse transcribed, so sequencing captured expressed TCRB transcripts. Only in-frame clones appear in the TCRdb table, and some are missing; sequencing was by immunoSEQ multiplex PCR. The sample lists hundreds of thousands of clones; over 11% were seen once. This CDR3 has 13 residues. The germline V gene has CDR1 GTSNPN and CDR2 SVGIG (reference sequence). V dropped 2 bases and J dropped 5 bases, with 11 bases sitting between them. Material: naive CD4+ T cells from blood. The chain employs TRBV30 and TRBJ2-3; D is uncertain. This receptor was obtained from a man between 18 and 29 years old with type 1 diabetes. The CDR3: CAWSRENLDTQYF. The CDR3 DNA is TGTGCCTGGAGTAGGGAAAACTTAGATACGCAGTATTTT. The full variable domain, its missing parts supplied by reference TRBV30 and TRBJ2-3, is SQTIHQWPATLVQPVGSPLSLECTVEGTSNPNLYWYRQAAGRGLQLLFYSVGIGQISSEVPQNLSASRPQDRQFILSSKKLLLSDSGFYLCAWSRENLDTQYFGPGTRLTVL.